Detailed here is one TCR beta chain. Libraries were prepared by immunoSEQ multiplex PCR; TCRdb keeps only in-frame clonotypes and omits some of them. The table has about 60,000 clones, 90% to 97% seen once. This entry comes from a study of cytomegalovirus exposure and HLA in healthy donors. V was clipped by 8 bases and J by 0 bases, with 14 bases between them. The germline CDR1 and CDR2 sequences are MDHEN and SYDVKM. The CDR3 runs to 15 residues. This sequence joins TRBV28 and TRBJ2-1, with TRBD1 as a possible D gene (6 bases). This clonotype originated in a man younger than 30 in good health and CMV-seronegative. The sample taken for sequencing was PBMCs. The CDR3: CASGETGSSYNEQFF. DNA for the CDR3: TGTGCCAGCGGGGAAACAGGGAGCTCCTACAATGAGCAGTTCTTC.